The rows below give T cell receptor beta chains drawn from one sample of a study of blood T cell repertoires in COVID-19. Repertoires were generated with immunoSEQ multiplex PCR, while TCRdb's copy carries only in-frame clones and drops some. Here the sample spans about 150,000 clones, roughly 90% being singletons. Sequenced sample: PBMCs or T cells enriched from blood (not recorded which). These receptors originate from a young woman with acute COVID-19. Each CDR3 is given with its conserved first and last residue. Each record gives: D gene, J gene, V gene, clone size, CDR3 protein, CDR3 DNA. The D gene is left open where the match is weak. Only part of the rows carry a size: once, few, many, or a class if the clone is expanded.

>NA|TRBJ1-3|TRBV11-2|NA
CASSGGSVNTIYF
TGTGCCAGCAGCGGCGGTTCAGTGAACACCATATATTTT
>NA|TRBJ2-2|TRBV7-3|NA
CASSFAGQTGELFF
TGTGCCAGCAGCTTTGCAGGGCAGACCGGGGAGCTGTTTTTT
>TRBD2|TRBJ2-7|TRBV5-1|few
CASSQRAGGPYIYEQYF
TGCGCCAGCAGCCAGAGGGCGGGAGGGCCTTACATCTACGAGCAGTACTTC
>NA|TRBJ2-7|TRBV10-3|NA
CAIKFNRSYEQYF
TGTGCCATCAAATTCAACAGGTCCTACGAGCAGTACTTC
>NA|TRBJ2-3|TRBV9|NA
CASSVQGFAADTQYF
TGTGCCAGCAGCGTACAGGGCTTTGCAGCAGATACGCAGTATTTT
>NA|TRBJ2-5|TRBV11-2|NA
CASSFISETQYF
TGTGCCAGCAGCTTTATCTCCGAGACCCAGTACTTC
>NA|TRBJ1-4|TRBV10-3|NA
CAISDARGDEKLFF
TGTGCCATCAGTGATGCCAGGGGAGACGAAAAACTGTTTTTT
>TRBD1|TRBJ1-2|TRBV9|NA
CASSAGTGYGYTF
TGTGCCAGCAGCGCGGGGACAGGGTATGGCTACACCTTC
>NA|TRBJ2-5|TRBV19|NA
CASRTAGEETQYF
TGTGCCAGTAGAACGGCAGGGGAAGAGACCCAGTACTTC
>NA|TRBJ1-6|TRBV2|NA
CASSEGQVNSPLHF
TGTGCCAGCAGTGAAGGACAGGTTAATTCACCCCTCCACTTT
>TRBD1|TRBJ1-2|TRBV27|NA
CASSFQRTGRYGYTF
TGTGCCAGCAGTTTCCAGCGGACAGGACGCTATGGCTACACCTTC
>TRBD2|TRBJ2-7|TRBV3-1/TRBV3-2|once
CASSQERELDEQYF
TGTGCCAGCAGCCAAGAGCGGGAGTTGGACGAGCAGTACTTC